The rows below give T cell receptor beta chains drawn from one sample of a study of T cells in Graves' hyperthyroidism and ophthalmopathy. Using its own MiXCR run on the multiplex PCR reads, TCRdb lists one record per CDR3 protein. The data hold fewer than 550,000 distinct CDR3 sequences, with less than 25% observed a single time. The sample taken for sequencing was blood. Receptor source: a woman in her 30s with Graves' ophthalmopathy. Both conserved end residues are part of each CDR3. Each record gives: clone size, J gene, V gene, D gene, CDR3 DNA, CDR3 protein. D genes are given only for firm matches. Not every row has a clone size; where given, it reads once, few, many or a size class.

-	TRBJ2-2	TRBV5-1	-	TGCGCCAGCAGCATTCGACCGGGTTCCGCCGGGGAGCTGTTTTTT	CASSIRPGSAGELFF
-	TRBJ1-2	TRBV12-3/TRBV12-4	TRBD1	TGTGCCAGCAGCCTCCGCCGTTCGACAGGGGCAATAGTTGGCTACACCTTC	CASSLRRSTGAIVGYTF
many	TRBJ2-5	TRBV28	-	TGTGCCAGCAGCTCCGGGACGGCGTGGACCCAGTACTTC	CASSSGTAWTQYF
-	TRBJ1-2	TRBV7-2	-	TGTGCCAGCAGCTGGGGGCCCATCTATGGCTACACCTTC	CASSWGPIYGYTF
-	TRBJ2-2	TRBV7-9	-	TGTGCCAGCAGCTTAGAGCCCAGTATGACCGGGGAGCTGTTTTTT	CASSLEPSMTGELFF
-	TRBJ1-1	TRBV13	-	TGTGCCAGCAGCTACCAACAGGGCGGGGACACTGAAGCTTTCTTT	CASSYQQGGDTEAFF
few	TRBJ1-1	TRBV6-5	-	TGTGCCAGCAGTTCCTCCTCCGTCACTGAAGCTTTCTTT	CASSSSSVTEAFF
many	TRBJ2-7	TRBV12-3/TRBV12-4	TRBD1	TGTGCCAGCAGTTTAGGGGACAGGTCAAAGGGCTCCTACGAGCAGTACTTC	CASSLGDRSKGSYEQYF
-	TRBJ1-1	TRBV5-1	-	TGCGCCAGCAGCTTGGAGTACAGTCACATGAACACTGAAGCTTTCTTT	CASSLEYSHMNTEAFF
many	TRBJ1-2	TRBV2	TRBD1	TGTGCCAGCAGGAGACAGGGGGCCTCTGGCTACACCTTC	CASRRQGASGYTF
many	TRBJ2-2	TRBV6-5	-	TGTGCCAGCAGTTACTCTTGGACGGACACCGGGGAGCTGTTTTTT	CASSYSWTDTGELFF
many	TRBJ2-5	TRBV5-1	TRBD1	TGCGCCAGCAGCTTGGGAATGACAGGGTTACAAGAGACCCAGTACTTC	CASSLGMTGLQETQYF
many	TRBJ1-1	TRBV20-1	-	TGCAGTGCTAGGGGGAATAAAGCTTTCTTT	CSARGNKAFF
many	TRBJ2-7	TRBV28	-	TGTGCCAGCAGTTTTTCCTTATTAACGCGAACCTACGAGCAGTACTTC	CASSFSLLTRTYEQYF
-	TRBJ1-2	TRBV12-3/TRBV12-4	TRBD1	TGTGCCAGCAGCAGAGACAGGGGGCCCTATGGCTACACCTTC	CASSRDRGPYGYTF
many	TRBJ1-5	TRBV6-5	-	TGTGCCAGCAGTTACGACGGAGATAGCAATCAGCCCCAGCATTTT	CASSYDGDSNQPQHF
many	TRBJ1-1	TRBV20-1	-	TGCAGTGCTAGCGTACAGGGAGCGAAAGCTTTCTTT	CSASVQGAKAFF
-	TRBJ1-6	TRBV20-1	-	TGCAGTGCTCTAAAAGGGCAGGCCAGGAAGGGGCTCCTTAATTCACCCCTCCACTTT	CSALKGQARKGLLNSPLHF
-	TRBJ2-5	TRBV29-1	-	TGCAGCGCCCCGGATGGATTGTCAGGGCTACAAGAGACCCAGTACTTC	CSAPDGLSGLQETQYF
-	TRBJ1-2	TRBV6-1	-	TGTGCCAGCAGTGAAGATGTCAGGAGTGGGCTCTATGGCTACACCTTC	CASSEDVRSGLYGYTF
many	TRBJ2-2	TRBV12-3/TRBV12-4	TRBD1	TGTGCCAGCAGTTTTACAGGGGGCACCGGGGAGCTGTTTTTT	CASSFTGGTGELFF
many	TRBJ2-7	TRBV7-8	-	TGTGCCAGCAGCCCCGGACAGATCTACGAGCAGTACTTC	CASSPGQIYEQYF
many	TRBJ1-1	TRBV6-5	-	TGTGCCAGCAGCGTGCAGGGGAACACTGAAGCTTTCTTT	CASSVQGNTEAFF
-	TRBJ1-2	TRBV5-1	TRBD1	TGCGCCAGCAGCACACCGGGACAGGGAGGCTATGGCTACACCTTC	CASSTPGQGGYGYTF
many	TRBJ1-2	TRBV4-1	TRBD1	TGCGCCAGCAGCCAAGATCGACAGGGTGGCTATGGCTACACCTTC	CASSQDRQGGYGYTF
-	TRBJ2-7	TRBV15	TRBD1	TGTGCCACCAGCAGGAATACAGGGGGTGAGCAGTACTTC	CATSRNTGGEQYF
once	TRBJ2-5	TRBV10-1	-	TGCGCCAGCAGTGAAGTAGACGGTAGCGGAGGAGAGACCCAGTACTTC	CASSEVDGSGGETQYF
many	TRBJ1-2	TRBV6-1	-	TGTGCCAGCAGTGAAGCGCTGGGGCAGAGATATGGCTACACCTTC	CASSEALGQRYGYTF
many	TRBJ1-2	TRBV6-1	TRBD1	TGTGCCAGCAGTGACCGGGACAGGGGAGGCTACACCTTC	CASSDRDRGGYTF
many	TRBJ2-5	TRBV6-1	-	TGTGCCAGCAGTGGCGGGGGCTCAGAGACCCAGTACTTC	CASSGGGSETQYF
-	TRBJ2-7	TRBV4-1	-	TGCGCCAGCAGGCAAGAAAGCAGGGGCCGGGAAGAGCAGTACTTC	CASRQESRGREEQYF
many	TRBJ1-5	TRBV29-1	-	TGCAGCGTTGGTTTTGAGGTCGGGCAGCCCCAGCATTTT	CSVGFEVGQPQHF
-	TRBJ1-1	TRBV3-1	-	TGTGCCAGCAGCCAAGATCTGGCTGACAGGGAAGCTTTCTTT	CASSQDLADREAFF
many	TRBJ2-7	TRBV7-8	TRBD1	TGTGCCACGGGGACAGGGGGCGAGCAGTACTTC	CATGTGGEQYF
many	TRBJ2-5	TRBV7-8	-	TGTGCCAGCGGCCAGACTGGAAAAGAGACCCAGTACTTC	CASGQTGKETQYF
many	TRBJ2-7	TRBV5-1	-	TGCGCCAGCAGCTTGGTCGGAGGGATCTACGAGCAGTACTTC	CASSLVGGIYEQYF
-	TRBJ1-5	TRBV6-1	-	TGTGCCAGCAGGGGGGATTTCTATAGCAATCAGCCCCAGCATTTT	CASRGDFYSNQPQHF
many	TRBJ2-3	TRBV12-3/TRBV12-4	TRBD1	TGTGCCAGCACCAGGGACAGGGCGAGCACAGATACGCAGTATTTT	CASTRDRASTDTQYF
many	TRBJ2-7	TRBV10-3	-	TGTGCCATCAGTGGGCAGTACGAGCAGTACTTC	CAISGQYEQYF
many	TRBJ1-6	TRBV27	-	TGTGCCAGCAGTCCAACCGAATCACCCCTCCACTTT	CASSPTESPLHF
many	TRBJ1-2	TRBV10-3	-	TGTGCCATCAGTGAGTCGATGTTGGTCCGGGCTAACTATGGCTACACCTTC	CAISESMLVRANYGYTF
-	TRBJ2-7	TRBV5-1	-	TGCGCCAGCAGCTTGGCGTCAGGGGACCCCCCCTACGAGCAGTACTTC	CASSLASGDPPYEQYF
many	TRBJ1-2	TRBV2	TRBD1	TGTGCCAGCCAACCAGAGACAGGGGGCGATCATGGCTACACCTTC	CASQPETGGDHGYTF
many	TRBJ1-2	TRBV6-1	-	TGTGCCAGCGCCCCCCGGGGTGGTTCTCACTATGGCTACACCTTC	CASAPRGGSHYGYTF
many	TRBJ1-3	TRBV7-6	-	TGTGCCAGCAGCTTAGAGGTGGGACTGAGCTCTGGAAACACCATATATTTT	CASSLEVGLSSGNTIYF
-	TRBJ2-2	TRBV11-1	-	TGTGCCAGCAGCCCTAGGCAGGGGCTGGACACCAGGGAGCTGTGTTTT	CASSPRQGLDTRELCF
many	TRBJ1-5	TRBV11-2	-	TGTGCCAGCAGCTTAGGTGGCGGGACCGGGCCCCAGCATTTT	CASSLGGGTGPQHF
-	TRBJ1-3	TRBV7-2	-	TGTGCCAGCAGCTTCGGGGAAAGCTCTGGAAACACCATATATTTT	CASSFGESSGNTIYF
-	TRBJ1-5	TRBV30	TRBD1	TGTGCCTGGAAAGGGACAGGGGGCTTCAATCAGCCCCAGCATTTT	CAWKGTGGFNQPQHF
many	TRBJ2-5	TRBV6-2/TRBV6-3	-	TGTGCCAGCAGAGCCTTGGGCCAAGAGACCCAGTACTTC	CASRALGQETQYF
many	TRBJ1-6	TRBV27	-	TGTGCCAGCAGTGGGTGGGGCGTCCGTAATTCACCCCTCCACTTT	CASSGWGVRNSPLHF
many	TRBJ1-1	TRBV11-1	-	TGTGCCAGCAGCTTAGGCACTGGAGCTTTCTTT	CASSLGTGAFF
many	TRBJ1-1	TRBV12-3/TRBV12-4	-	TGTGCCAGCAGTTTCGGGGGTTTGGAAGCTTTCTTT	CASSFGGLEAFF
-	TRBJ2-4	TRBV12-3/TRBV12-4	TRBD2	TGTGCCAGCAGTTCCCGGACTAGCGGGAGGGCCCGGGGCTTGGACTTC	CASSSRTSGRARGLDF
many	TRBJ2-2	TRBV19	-	TGTGCCAGTAGTATGGGGGAGACGAACACCGGGGAGCTGTTTTTT	CASSMGETNTGELFF